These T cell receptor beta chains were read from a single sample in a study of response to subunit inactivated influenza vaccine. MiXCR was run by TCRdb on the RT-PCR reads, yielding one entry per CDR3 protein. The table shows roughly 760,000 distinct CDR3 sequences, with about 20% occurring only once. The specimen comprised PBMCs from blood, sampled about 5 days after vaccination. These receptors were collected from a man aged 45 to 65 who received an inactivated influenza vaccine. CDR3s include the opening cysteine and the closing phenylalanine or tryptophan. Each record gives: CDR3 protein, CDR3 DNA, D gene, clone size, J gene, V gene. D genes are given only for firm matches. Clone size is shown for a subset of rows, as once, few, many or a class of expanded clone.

CASSQDWANGVDTQYF | TGCGCCAGCAGCCAAGATTGGGCAAACGGGGTTGATACGCAGTATTTT | - | many | TRBJ2-3 | TRBV4-1
CASSQGTSDHEQFF | TGTGCCAGCAGCCAAGGGACTAGCGATCATGAGCAGTTCTTC | TRBD2 | - | TRBJ2-1 | TRBV3-1
CASSQSGISRRNTEAFF | TGTGCCAGCAGCCAAAGTGGCATCTCTCGGAGGAACACTGAAGCTTTCTTT | - | many | TRBJ1-1 | TRBV7-8
CASRTGASSTQYF | TGTGCCAGCAGAACAGGGGCATCGTCGACCCAGTACTTC | TRBD1 | few | TRBJ2-5 | TRBV6-1
CASRPTGTGNEQFF | TGTGCCAGCAGACCGACCGGGACAGGGAATGAGCAGTTCTTC | TRBD1 | few | TRBJ2-1 | TRBV12-3/TRBV12-4
CSAPSPVSIGQYF | TGCAGTGCCCCTAGCCCTGTTTCGATCGGGCAGTACTTC | - | - | TRBJ2-7 | TRBV20-1
CASSRGTGGTDTQYF | TGCGCCAGCAGCCGAGGGACAGGGGGCACAGATACGCAGTATTTT | TRBD1 | - | TRBJ2-3 | TRBV5-1
CASRSTPTDTQYF | TGTGCCAGCAGGTCGACCCCCACAGATACGCAGTATTTT | - | few | TRBJ2-3 | TRBV12-3/TRBV12-4
CASSPPPGTSGGRYNEQFF | TGTGCCAGCAGCCCCCCCCCGGGGACTAGCGGGGGCCGCTACAATGAGCAGTTCTTC | TRBD2 | few | TRBJ2-1 | TRBV3-1
CASSWGLSSGANVLTF | TGTGCCAGCAGTTGGGGACTGTCCTCTGGGGCCAACGTCCTGACTTTC | - | - | TRBJ2-6 | TRBV27
CASRFAGTSKNEQYF | TGTGCCAGCAGATTCGCCGGGACTAGCAAAAACGAGCAGTACTTC | TRBD2 | - | TRBJ2-7 | TRBV6-2/TRBV6-3
CASTGANVLTF | TGTGCCAGTACTGGGGCCAACGTCCTGACTTTC | - | few | TRBJ2-6 | TRBV12-3/TRBV12-4
CASSVAANQPQHF | TGTGCCAGCAGCGTAGCGGCCAATCAGCCCCAGCATTTT | - | - | TRBJ1-5 | TRBV9
CASSPIGATNEKLFF | TGTGCCAGCAGCCCGATCGGGGCAACTAATGAAAAACTGTTTTTT | - | few | TRBJ1-4 | TRBV6-1
CASSFEVRQPQHF | TGTGCCAGCAGCTTTGAGGTCAGACAGCCCCAGCATTTT | - | - | TRBJ1-5 | TRBV11-2
CAISVRGGKETQYF | TGTGCCATCAGTGTACGGGGGGGCAAAGAGACCCAGTACTTC | TRBD2 | few | TRBJ2-5 | TRBV10-3
CASSPMTGVLRGEKLFF | TGTGCCAGCAGCCCTATGACAGGGGTGCTGCGAGGGGAAAAACTGTTTTTT | TRBD1 | - | TRBJ1-4 | TRBV7-6
CASSQGTGTGYEQYF | TGCGCCAGCAGCCAAGGGACGGGGACAGGTTACGAGCAGTACTTC | TRBD1 | many | TRBJ2-7 | TRBV4-3
CSVRDRAGPKPQHF | TGCAGTGTTCGGGACAGGGCGGGCCCGAAGCCCCAGCATTTT | TRBD1 | few | TRBJ1-5 | TRBV20-1
CASSLAGKGTDTQYF | TGCGCCAGCAGCTTAGCGGGGAAGGGCACAGATACGCAGTATTTT | TRBD2 | few | TRBJ2-3 | TRBV5-1
CASREWQKEKLFF | TGTGCCAGCAGGGAATGGCAAAAGGAAAAACTGTTTTTT | - | - | TRBJ1-4 | TRBV6-1
CASSLGPGLANEQFF | TGTGCCAGCAGCTTAGGTCCGGGACTAGCAAATGAGCAGTTCTTC | TRBD2 | few | TRBJ2-1 | TRBV7-3
CSVDGVLIGEETQYF | TGCAGCGTTGACGGTGTCTTAATTGGGGAAGAGACCCAGTACTTC | - | - | TRBJ2-5 | TRBV29-1
CHVTGGGDTQYF | TGCCACGTAACAGGGGGGGGAGATACGCAGTATTTT | - | many | TRBJ2-3 | TRBV29-1
CSASSARRSSYNEQFF | TGCAGTGCTAGTTCGGCGCGGAGGAGCTCCTACAATGAGCAGTTCTTC | - | - | TRBJ2-1 | TRBV20-1
CASSRLGGGETQYF | TGTGCCAGCAGCCGTCTGGGGGGCGGAGAGACCCAGTACTTC | - | few | TRBJ2-5 | TRBV5-5
CASSWGTEHEQYF | TGTGCCAGCAGCTGGGGGACAGAACACGAGCAGTACTTC | TRBD1 | few | TRBJ2-7 | TRBV7-2
CASSYSPGIYDYTF | TGTGCCAGCAGTTACTCCCCAGGGATCTATGACTACACCTTC | - | few | TRBJ1-2 | TRBV6-2/TRBV6-3
CASSRLAEQFF | TGTGCCAGCAGTCGCCTAGCGGAGCAGTTCTTC | - | - | TRBJ2-1 | TRBV11-2
CATSSGLAGTPYEQYF | TGTGCCACCAGCTCCGGACTAGCGGGAACTCCCTACGAGCAGTACTTC | TRBD2 | few | TRBJ2-7 | TRBV15
CASSLLSGRAHGELFF | TGTGCCAGCAGTTTACTTAGCGGGAGGGCCCACGGGGAGCTGTTTTTT | TRBD2 | - | TRBJ2-2 | TRBV27
CASRPLGLAGTYEQYF | TGTGCCAGCAGACCACTAGGACTAGCGGGAACCTACGAGCAGTACTTC | TRBD2 | - | TRBJ2-7 | TRBV27
CASSLARMLEQYF | TGTGCCAGCAGTTTAGCGAGGATGCTCGAGCAGTACTTC | - | - | TRBJ2-7 | TRBV12-3/TRBV12-4
CASSLEAGSETQYF | TGTGCCAGCAGCTTAGAGGCAGGATCAGAGACCCAGTACTTC | - | - | TRBJ2-5 | TRBV7-9
CASSEARKRDIQYF | TGTGCCAGCAGTGAAGCTAGGAAACGGGACATTCAGTACTTC | - | few | TRBJ2-4 | TRBV6-1
CASSYSSGPPPYEQYF | TGTGCCAGCAGTTACTCGTCAGGGCCCCCCCCCTACGAGCAGTACTTC | - | many | TRBJ2-7 | TRBV6-5
CASSYSGQVRSEQYF | TGTGCCAGCAGTTACTCAGGGCAAGTCCGGTCCGAGCAGTACTTC | - | - | TRBJ2-7 | TRBV6-5
CSALPGSGANVLTF | TGCAGTGCCCTCCCCGGGTCTGGGGCCAACGTCCTGACTTTC | - | few | TRBJ2-6 | TRBV20-1
CASSRGAMNTEAFF | TGTGCCAGCAGCAGGGGAGCCATGAACACTGAAGCTTTCTTT | - | few | TRBJ1-1 | TRBV7-9
CASSKREGRDEQYF | TGTGCCAGCAGCAAGCGGGAGGGTCGGGACGAGCAGTACTTC | TRBD2 | few | TRBJ2-7 | TRBV12-3/TRBV12-4